The 20 T cell receptor beta chains given below trace back to one sample, sequenced in a study of blood T cell repertoires in COVID-19. The assay was immunoSEQ multiplex PCR, and TCRdb's table has in-frame clones only and misses some. The sample yields over 90,000 clones, around 83% seen once. The specimen was peripheral blood. The receptors come from a woman in her sixties in a cohort sampled during active or convalescent COVID-19.

The chain combines TRBV3-1 (or the pseudogene TRBV3-2) with TRBJ2-3, with TRBD2 identical over 9 bases. Germline values: CDR1 LGHDT, CDR2 YNNKEL (reference sequence). The J segment lost 2 bases and the V segment lost 4 bases, leaving 7 bases of the junction unmatched. The CDR3 has 16 residues. The CDR3 protein is CASSPWGTSTTDTQYF. In nucleotides, the CDR3 is TGTGCCAGCAGCCCCTGGGGGACTAGCACCACAGATACGCAGTATTTT.

This chain uses TRBV7-9 with TRBJ1-5; 9 positions match TRBD1. Looked up from germline, CDR1 is SEHNR and CDR2 is FQNEAQ (reference sequence). CDR3 size: 14 residues. V trimming: 7 bases; J trimming: 6 bases; junction bases outside the gene matches: 7. Here the CDR3 DNA reads TGTGCCAGCACCGACGGGACAGGGATTCAGCCCCAGCATTTT. This codes for CASTDGTGIQPQHF.

The chain employs TRBV12-3 or TRBV12-4 and TRBJ2-1, with 12 bases matching TRBD2. This CDR3 is 13 amino acids long. Germline trimming cut 6 bases from V and 6 bases from J; bases unmatched to any gene: 0. The CDR3 DNA sequence: TGTGCCAGCAGACTAGCGGGAGGCAATGAGCAGTTCTTC. Translated: CASRLAGGNEQFF.

This sequence joins TRBV7-8 and TRBJ2-1; 10 bases match TRBD2. The length of the CDR3 is 16 residues. Germline lookup yields CDR1 SGHVS and CDR2 FQNEAQ. V dropped 5 bases and J dropped 4; count of bases not matched to a gene: 8. The CDR3 coding sequence is TGTGCCAGCAGCGTTTTCCAGCGGGAGGGATACAATGAGCAGTTCTTC. Its translation: CASSVFQREGYNEQFF.

This sequence joins TRBV24-1 and TRBJ2-3, with TRBD2 matching over 13 bases. The CDR3 totals 18 residues. The germline V gene encodes CDR1 KGHDR and CDR2 SFDVKD. The J segment lost 3 bases and the V segment lost 5 bases, leaving 10 bases of the junction unmatched. CDR3 in DNA: TGTGCCACCAGTGGGCCCCCGGGACTAGCGGGGAGTACAGATACGCAGTATTTT. This codes for CATSGPPGLAGSTDTQYF.

This clone was counted once. The V gene is TRBV9, the J gene TRBJ1-4; D perhaps matches TRBD1 (6 bases). The CDR3 length is 13 residues. CDR1 is SGDLS, CDR2 YYNGEE, per germline. The V end was cut by 3 bases, the J end by 7 bases, with 10 bases between. In DNA, the CDR3 is TGTGCCAGCAGCGGGGGGCCTCTTGAAAAACTGTTTTTT. Its translation is CASSGGPLEKLFF.

Worth noting for this clone: This specimen includes other DNA sequences encoding the same CDR3. CDR3 sequence (DNA): TGCGCCAGCAGCTTGGGCGTCAACACTGAAGCTTTCTTT. Translating it yields CASSLGVNTEAFF. This chain joins TRBV5-1 and TRBJ1-1; D is unresolved. This CDR3 has 13 residues. Per the germline V gene, CDR1 is SGHRS and CDR2 is YFSETQ. Trimming left V 0 bases short and J 2 bases short, with 5 bases between.

In the case of this clone: This sample includes further DNA sequences coding for the same CDR3. CDR3 residues: CSARQNTEAFF. DNA for the CDR3: TGCAGTGCTAGACAGAACACTGAAGCTTTCTTT. The chain has TRBV20-1 and TRBJ1-1; no clear D. V was cut by 2 bases and J by 1 base, with 2 bases left in between. This CDR3 is 11 amino acids long. In germline, CDR1 is DFQATT, CDR2 SNEGSKA (reference sequence).

V usage is TRBV2 and J usage is TRBJ2-3, with 12 bases that match TRBD2. CDR1 and CDR2 (germline): SNHLY, FYNNEI. The V gene end was trimmed by 2 bases and the J gene end by 2 bases; junction bases not matched to a gene: 5. CDR3 length: 17 residues. The CDR3 protein is CASSERLAGGPTDTQYF. For the CDR3, the DNA is TGTGCCAGCAGTGAACGGCTAGCGGGGGGGCCCACAGATACGCAGTATTTT.

The V gene is TRBV6-1, the J gene TRBJ2-6, with 8 bases aligning to TRBD2. The CDR3 sequence is 18 residues long. Looked up from germline, CDR1 is MNHNS and CDR2 is SASEGT. Trimming took 3 bases from V and 0 from J; bases not matched to a gene: 7. The CDR3 DNA reads TGTGCCAGCAGTGAGTTCGGGAGGGGGAACTCTGGGGCCAACGTCCTGACTTTC. It codes for CASSEFGRGNSGANVLTF.

The chain links TRBV28 to TRBJ2-5; 9 bases are shared with TRBD1. V gave up 5 bases and J gave up 3 bases; unmatched junction bases: 7. Per germline, CDR1 MDHEN and CDR2 SYDVKM. This CDR3 spans 15 amino acids. The CDR3 bases are TGTGCCAGCAGTACACAGGGGGCTGGAAAAGAGACCCAGTACTTC. Its protein is CASSTQGAGKETQYF.

The chain links TRBV15 to TRBJ1-5; TRBD1 is a possible D gene (5 bases). Germline CDR1 is LNHNV and CDR2 is YYDKDF (reference sequence). This CDR3 is 13 amino acids long. The ends were cut back, 1 base at V and 5 bases at J, with 6 bases in the middle. CDR3 in amino acids: CATSRGGDQPQHF. DNA of the CDR3: TGTGCCACCAGCAGAGGGGGGGATCAGCCCCAGCATTTT.

The chain joins TRBV19 to TRBJ1-1; TRBD1 aligns across 9 bases. J lost 1 base, V lost 2 bases, and 8 bases had no gene match. Looked up from germline, CDR1 is LNHDA and CDR2 is SQIVND (reference sequence). The CDR3 runs to 17 residues. In DNA, the CDR3 is TGTGCCAGTAGTATAATGGACAGGGGAGGAGGGAACACTGAAGCTTTCTTT. Translated, it gives CASSIMDRGGGNTEAFF.

V gene TRBV12-3 or TRBV12-4 combines with J gene TRBJ1-1; TRBD1 might be the D (5 bases). V was shortened by 7 bases and J by 11 bases, with 20 bases between the two germline ends. CDR3 length: 13 residues. The CDR3: CASTTTGVKGAFF. The CDR3 DNA is TGTGCCAGCACCACCACGGGTGTCAAGGGGGCTTTCTTT.

This sequence joins TRBV5-6 and TRBJ2-7; 12 nucleotides line up with TRBD2. V lost 4 bases, J lost 3 bases, and 5 bases stayed unmatched. The CDR3 runs 15 residues. CDR1 and CDR2 (germline): SGHDT, YYEEEE. CDR3: CASSPGLAGGYEQYF. DNA for the CDR3: TGTGCCAGCAGCCCGGGACTAGCGGGTGGCTACGAGCAGTACTTC.

The CDR3 nucleotides read TGTGCCAGCAGCTCGTTTCGTTCAGGGGATGGCTACACCTTC. Residues: CASSSFRSGDGYTF. The chain combines TRBV7-3 with TRBJ1-2; possible D gene TRBD1, 6 bases. The CDR3 covers 14 residues. Deletions cut 4 bases from V and 6 bases from J, with 15 bases between. Germline assignment: CDR1 SGHTA and CDR2 FQGTGA. The complete variable domain, with remaining parts taken from reference TRBV7-3 and TRBJ1-2, reads GAGVSQTPSNKVTEKGKYVELRCDPISGHTALYWYRQSLGQGPEFLIYFQGTGAADDSGLPNDRFFAVRPEGSVSTLKIQRTERGDSAVYLCASSSFRSGDGYTFGSGTRLTVV.

The CDR3 reads CASSFGDTDTQYF. Written as DNA, the CDR3 is TGTGCCAGCAGTTTCGGGGACACAGATACGCAGTATTTT. The chain joins TRBV27 to TRBJ2-3; TRBD2 is a possible D gene (5 bases). The germline V gene encodes CDR1 MNHEY and CDR2 SMNVEV (reference sequence). The ends were cut back, 3 bases at V and 2 bases at J, with 6 bases in the middle. The length of the CDR3 is 13 residues.

The J gene is TRBJ2-1, the V gene TRBV18; 7 positions agree with TRBD2. Germline lookup yields CDR1 KGHSH and CDR2 LQKENI. Unmatched junction bases numbered 6, after V lost 0 bases and J lost 1 base. This CDR3 spans 17 amino acids. As DNA, the CDR3 is TGTGCCAGCTCACCACCGGGCGGGAGAATATCCTACAATGAGCAGTTCTTC. Protein sequence: CASSPPGGRISYNEQFF.

This clone occurred once. The chain is built from TRBV15 and TRBJ1-2; tentatively, D is TRBD1 (6 bases). Trimming took off 1 base at V and 5 bases at J, with 11 bases between the two ends. Germline CDR1 is LNHNV and CDR2 is YYDKDF (reference sequence). This CDR3 has 14 amino acids. The CDR3 is CATSRGGQWYGYTF. The CDR3 region has the DNA TGTGCCACCAGCAGAGGAGGACAGTGGTATGGCTACACCTTC.

This chain joins TRBV6-2 or TRBV6-3 and TRBJ2-7; 8 bases are a match to TRBD1. CDR1 is MNHEY, CDR2 SVGEGT, per germline. The V and J ends lost 2 bases and 1 base, in that order; junction bases with no gene match: 10. The CDR3 is 17 amino acids. This CDR3 reads CASSYNLQGALSYEQYF. The CDR3 bases are TGTGCCAGCAGTTACAATCTTCAGGGGGCCCTTTCCTACGAGCAGTACTTC.